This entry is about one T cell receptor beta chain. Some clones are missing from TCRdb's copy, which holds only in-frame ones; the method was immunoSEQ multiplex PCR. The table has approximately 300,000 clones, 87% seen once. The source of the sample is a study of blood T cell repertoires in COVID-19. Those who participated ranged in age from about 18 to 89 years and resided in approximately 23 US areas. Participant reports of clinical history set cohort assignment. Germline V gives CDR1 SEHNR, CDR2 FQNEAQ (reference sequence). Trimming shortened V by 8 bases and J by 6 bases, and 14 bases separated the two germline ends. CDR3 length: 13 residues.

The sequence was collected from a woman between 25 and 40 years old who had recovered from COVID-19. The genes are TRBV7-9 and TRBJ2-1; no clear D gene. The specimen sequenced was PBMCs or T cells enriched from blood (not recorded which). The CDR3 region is CASVLIVSNEQFF. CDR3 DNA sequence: TGTGCCAGCGTCCTAATAGTGAGCAATGAGCAGTTCTTC.